Listed below are T cell receptor beta chains from one sample, sequenced in a study of blood T cells in healthy people across ages. MiXCR was run by TCRdb on the 5' RACE reads, yielding one entry per CDR3 protein. The sample carries hundreds of thousands of distinct CDR3 sequences, 35% to 50% recorded once. The material sequenced was blood. Source of these receptors: an elderly man in good health. Both conserved end residues are trimmed from each CDR3. Part of the rows lack a size; the others show once, few, many or a class for expanded clones.

clone_size,v_call,cdr3_aa
NA,TRBV4-2,ASSQDPPEKNEQF
NA,TRBV5-4,ASSYGQNEQY
few,TRBV2,ASFRNADYEQF
NA,TRBV6-1,ASCRGRTVSGANVLT
NA,TRBV20-1,SARGGTANTEAF
many,TRBV25-1,ASSERTITGNIQY
NA,TRBV4-3,ASSQNVWQGNTGELF
few,TRBV20-1,SASPRTGVTSNQPQH
many,TRBV3-1,ASSERGSLAKNIQY
once,TRBV30,AREREGNNEQY
NA,TRBV10-3,AISVEHTGELF
few,TRBV7-2,ASWGQGVGGYT
NA,TRBV21-1,ASSKEGGLAEYEQF
few,TRBV20-1,SATTANQETQY
NA,TRBV29-1,SVMPGRYNEQF
few,TRBV27,ASSSNRARSTYEQY
NA,TRBV6-1,ASVLTGGNQPQH
NA,TRBV6-2/TRBV6-3,ASSTTGDLYEQY
few,TRBV18,ASSPRRQGGTDTQY
NA,TRBV6-5,ASSSLTSGRAHETQY
NA,TRBV7-2,ASSPLAGDLAETQY
NA,TRBV28,ASSSNRQGGLTDTQY
few,TRBV7-2,ASSLKGQGYEQY
many,TRBV20-1,SARDGGLTSGYTDTQY
once,TRBV29-1,SVRQTAYEQY
few,TRBV2,ASSPGGGRDHQETQY
NA,TRBV9,ASSAVDRGETQY
few,TRBV14,ASSQVRVSVEY
NA,TRBV29-1,SVGSGLAGSYNEQF
many,TRBV6-2/TRBV6-3,ASRKDRDYEQY
few,TRBV4-2,ASSPQQGASYGYT
many,TRBV5-5,ASATHYGSYEQY
once,TRBV6-5,ASSYGPRRSFGANVLT
NA,TRBV6-1,ASSVGTSGGYNEQF
NA,TRBV5-1,ASRKDSGSYNEQF
many,TRBV20-1,SARDQGLTYEQY
NA,TRBV27,ASSLSGSQTGTQY
many,TRBV4-3,ASSQEIAASGGFTDTQY
NA,TRBV7-2,ASSFFSGGASYNEQF
few,TRBV7-2,ASSLNPQGGGRHSYNEQF
NA,TRBV20-1,SAVERLAGGPRLSEQY
NA,TRBV2,ASRLREGAYNEQF